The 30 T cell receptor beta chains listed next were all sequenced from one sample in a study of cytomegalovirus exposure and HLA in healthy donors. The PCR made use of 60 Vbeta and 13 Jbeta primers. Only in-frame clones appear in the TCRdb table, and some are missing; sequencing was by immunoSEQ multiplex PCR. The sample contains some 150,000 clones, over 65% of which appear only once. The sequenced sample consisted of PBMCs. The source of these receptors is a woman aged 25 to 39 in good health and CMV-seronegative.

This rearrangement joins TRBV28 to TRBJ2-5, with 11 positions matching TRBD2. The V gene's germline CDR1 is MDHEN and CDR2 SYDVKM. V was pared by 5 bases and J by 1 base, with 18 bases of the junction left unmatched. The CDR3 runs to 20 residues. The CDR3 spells CASSPRILAGVLRLQETQYF. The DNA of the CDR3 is TGTGCCAGCAGTCCCCGCATACTAGCGGGAGTTCTTCGCCTCCAAGAGACCCAGTACTTC.

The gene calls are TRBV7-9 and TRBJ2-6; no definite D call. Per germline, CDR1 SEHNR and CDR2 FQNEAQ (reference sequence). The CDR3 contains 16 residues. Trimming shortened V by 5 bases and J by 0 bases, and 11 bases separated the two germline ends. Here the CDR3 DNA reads TGTGCCAGCAGCGCGCTCAGGAACTCTGGGGCCAACGTCCTGACTTTC. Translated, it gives CASSALRNSGANVLTF.

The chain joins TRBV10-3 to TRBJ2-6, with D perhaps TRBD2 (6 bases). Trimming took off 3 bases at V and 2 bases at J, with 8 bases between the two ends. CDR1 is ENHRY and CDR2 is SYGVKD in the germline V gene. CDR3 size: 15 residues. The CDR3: CAISDGGAGANVLTF. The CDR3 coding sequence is TGTGCCATCAGTGACGGGGGTGCTGGGGCCAACGTCCTGACTTTC.

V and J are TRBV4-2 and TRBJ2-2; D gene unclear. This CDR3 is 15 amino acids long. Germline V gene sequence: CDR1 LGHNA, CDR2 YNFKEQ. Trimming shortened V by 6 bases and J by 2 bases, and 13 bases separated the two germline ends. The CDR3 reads CASRLRGVNTGELFF. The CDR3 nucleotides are TGTGCCAGCAGACTACGAGGTGTTAACACCGGGGAGCTGTTTTTT.

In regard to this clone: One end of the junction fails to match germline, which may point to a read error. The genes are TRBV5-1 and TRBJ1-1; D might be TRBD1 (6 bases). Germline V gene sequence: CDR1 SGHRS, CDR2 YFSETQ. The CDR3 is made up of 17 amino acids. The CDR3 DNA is TGCGCCAGCGGCTTGGAGGGGGGGTGGAAAAGGAACACTGAAGCTTTCTTT. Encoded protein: CASGLEGGWKRNTEAFF.

In nucleotides, the CDR3 is TGTGCCAGCAGCTTTTGGGTGACAGGGAACAATCAGCCCCAGCATTTT. Protein: CASSFWVTGNNQPQHF. The V call is TRBV7-2, the J call TRBJ1-5; the match to TRBD1 covers 7 bases. After removal of 3 bases from V and 3 bases from J, the junction contained 8 bases not matched to a gene. Germline assignment: CDR1 SGHTA and CDR2 FQGNSA. This CDR3 region has 16 residues.

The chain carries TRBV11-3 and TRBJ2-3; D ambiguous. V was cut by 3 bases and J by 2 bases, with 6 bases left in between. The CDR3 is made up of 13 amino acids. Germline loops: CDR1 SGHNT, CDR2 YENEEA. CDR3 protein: CASSFLYTDTQYF. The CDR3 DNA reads TGTGCCAGCAGCTTTTTATACACAGATACGCAGTATTTT.

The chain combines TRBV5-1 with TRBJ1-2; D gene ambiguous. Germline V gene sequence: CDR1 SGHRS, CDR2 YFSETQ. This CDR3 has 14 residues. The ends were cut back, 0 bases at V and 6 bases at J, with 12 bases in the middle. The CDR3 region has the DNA TGCGCCAGCAGCTTGGTGGAGGGTGTGGATGGCTACACCTTC. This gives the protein CASSLVEGVDGYTF.

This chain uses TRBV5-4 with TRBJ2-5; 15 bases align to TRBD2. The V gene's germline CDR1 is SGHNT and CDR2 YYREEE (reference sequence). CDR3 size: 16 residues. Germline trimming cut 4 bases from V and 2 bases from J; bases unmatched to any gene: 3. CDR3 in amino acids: CASSRTSGGDQETQYF. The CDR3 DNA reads TGTGCCAGCAGCCGGACTAGCGGGGGGGATCAAGAGACCCAGTACTTC.

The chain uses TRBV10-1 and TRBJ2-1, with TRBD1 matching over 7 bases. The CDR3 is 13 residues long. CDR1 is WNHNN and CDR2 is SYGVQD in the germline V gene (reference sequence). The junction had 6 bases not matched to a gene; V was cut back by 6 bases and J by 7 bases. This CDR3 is CASRGDRVNEQFF. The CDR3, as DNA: TGCGCCAGCAGGGGCGACAGGGTAAATGAGCAGTTCTTC.

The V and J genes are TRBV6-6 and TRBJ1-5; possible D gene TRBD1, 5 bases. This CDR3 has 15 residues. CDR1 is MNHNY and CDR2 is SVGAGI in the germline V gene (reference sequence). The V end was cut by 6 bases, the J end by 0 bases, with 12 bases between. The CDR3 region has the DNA TGTGCCAGCAGCGGTTGGGGGGATAGCAATCAGCCCCAGCATTTT. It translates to CASSGWGDSNQPQHF.

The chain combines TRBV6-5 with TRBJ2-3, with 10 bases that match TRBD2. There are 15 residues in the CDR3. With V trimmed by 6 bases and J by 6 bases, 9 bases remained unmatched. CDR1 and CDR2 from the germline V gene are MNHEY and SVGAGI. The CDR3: CASSPSGGAGDTQYF. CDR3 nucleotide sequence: TGTGCCAGCAGCCCAAGCGGGGGGGCAGGGGATACGCAGTATTTT.

The CDR3 here is CASSPGTEGKTQYF. In DNA, the CDR3 is TGTGCCAGCTCGCCCGGGACGGAGGGGAAGACCCAGTACTTC. This chain uses TRBV18 with TRBJ2-5; TRBD2 is a possible D gene (6 bases). The germline V and J ends were trimmed by 6 bases and 6 bases, with 17 bases remaining between them. CDR1 KGHSH and CDR2 LQKENI come from the germline V gene. The CDR3 sequence is 14 residues long.

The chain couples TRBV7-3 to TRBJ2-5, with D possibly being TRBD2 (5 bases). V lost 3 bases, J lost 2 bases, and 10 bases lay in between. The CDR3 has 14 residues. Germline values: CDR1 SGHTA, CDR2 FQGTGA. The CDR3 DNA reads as TGTGCCAGCAGCTTGGGAGCGGTACAAGAGACCCAGTACTTC. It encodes CASSLGAVQETQYF.

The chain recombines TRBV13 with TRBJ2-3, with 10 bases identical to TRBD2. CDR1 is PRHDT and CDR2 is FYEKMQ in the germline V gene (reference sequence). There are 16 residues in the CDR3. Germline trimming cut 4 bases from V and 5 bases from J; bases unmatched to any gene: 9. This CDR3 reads CASSSISGGAIDTQYF. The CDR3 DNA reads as TGTGCCAGCAGCTCGATAAGCGGGGGGGCCATAGATACGCAGTATTTT. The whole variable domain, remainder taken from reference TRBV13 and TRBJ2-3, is AAGVIQSPRHLIKEKRETATLKCYPIPRHDTVYWYQQGPGQDPQFLISFYEKMQSDKGSIPDRFSAQQFSDYHSELNMSSLELGDSALYFCASSSISGGAIDTQYFGPGTRLTVL.

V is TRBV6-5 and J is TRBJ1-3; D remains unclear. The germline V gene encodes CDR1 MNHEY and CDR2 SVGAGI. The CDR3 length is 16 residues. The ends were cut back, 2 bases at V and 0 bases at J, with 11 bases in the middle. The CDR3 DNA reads TGTGCCAGCAGTTACACCAGGTCGGTCTCTGGAAACACCATATATTTT. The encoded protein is CASSYTRSVSGNTIYF.

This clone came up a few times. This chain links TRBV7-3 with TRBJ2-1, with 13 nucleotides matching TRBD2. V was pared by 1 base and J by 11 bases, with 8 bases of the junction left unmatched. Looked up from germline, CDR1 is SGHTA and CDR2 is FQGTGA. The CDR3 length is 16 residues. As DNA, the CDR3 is TGTGCCAGCAGCTTAAGGGCCGGGACTAGCGGGATTCAGCAGTTCTTC. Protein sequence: CASSLRAGTSGIQQFF. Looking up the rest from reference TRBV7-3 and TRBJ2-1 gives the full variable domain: GAGVSQTPSNKVTEKGKYVELRCDPISGHTALYWYRQSLGQGPEFLIYFQGTGAADDSGLPNDRFFAVRPEGSVSTLKIQRTERGDSAVYLCASSLRAGTSGIQQFFGPGTRLTVL.

The CDR3 protein is CASSLSGPDTQYF. As DNA, the CDR3 is TGTGCCAGCAGCTTAAGTGGGCCAGATACGCAGTATTTT. The rearrangement uses TRBV7-3 and TRBJ2-3; no definite D call. Germline V CDR1 and CDR2: SGHTA, FQGTGA. Trimming cost V 1 base and J 4 bases, with 6 bases left between them. This CDR3 region has 13 residues.

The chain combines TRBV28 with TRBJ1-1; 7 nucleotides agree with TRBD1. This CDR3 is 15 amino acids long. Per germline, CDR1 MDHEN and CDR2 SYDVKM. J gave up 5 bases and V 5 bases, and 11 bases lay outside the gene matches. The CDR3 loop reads CASSVGGRRRTEAFF. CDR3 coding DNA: TGTGCCAGCAGTGTAGGGGGCAGGAGGAGGACTGAAGCTTTCTTT. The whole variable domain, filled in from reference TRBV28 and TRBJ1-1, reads DVKVTQSSRYLVKRTGEKVFLECVQDMDHENMFWYRQDPGLGLRLIYFSYDVKMKEKGDIPEGYSVSREKKERFSLILESASTNQTSMYLCASSVGGRRRTEAFFGQGTRLTVV.

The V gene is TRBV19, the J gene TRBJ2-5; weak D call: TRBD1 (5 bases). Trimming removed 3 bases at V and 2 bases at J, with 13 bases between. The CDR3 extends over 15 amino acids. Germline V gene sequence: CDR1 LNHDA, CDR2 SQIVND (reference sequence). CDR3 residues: CASSISWQGQETQYF. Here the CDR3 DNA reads TGTGCCAGTAGTATTTCCTGGCAGGGACAAGAGACCCAGTACTTC. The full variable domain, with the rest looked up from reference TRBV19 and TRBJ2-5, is DGGITQSPKYLFRKEGQNVTLSCEQNLNHDAMYWYRQDPGQGLRLIYYSQIVNDFQKGDIAEGYSVSREKKESFPLTVTSAQKNPTAFYLCASSISWQGQETQYFGPGTRLLVL.

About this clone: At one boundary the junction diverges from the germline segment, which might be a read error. The CDR3 DNA reads TGTGCCAGCGGCTTAGCTGACTATGGCTACACCTTC. This gives the protein CASGLADYGYTF. V usage is TRBV5-6 and J usage is TRBJ1-2, with D hard to call. The V gene's germline CDR1 is SGHDT and CDR2 YYEEEE. The CDR3 spans 12 residues. Supplemented by reference TRBV5-6 and TRBJ1-2, the full variable domain reads DAGVTQSPTHLIKTRGQQVTLRCSPKSGHDTVSWYQQALGQGPQFIFQYYEEEERQRGNFPDRFSGHQFPNYSSELNVNALLLGDSALYLCASGLADYGYTFGSGTRLTVV.

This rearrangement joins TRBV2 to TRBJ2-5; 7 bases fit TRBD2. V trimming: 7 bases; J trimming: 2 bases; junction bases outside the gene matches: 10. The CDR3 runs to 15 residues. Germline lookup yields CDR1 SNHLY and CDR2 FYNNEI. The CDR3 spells CASKGRDPEQETQYF. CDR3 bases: TGTGCCAGCAAAGGGAGGGACCCCGAGCAAGAGACCCAGTACTTC.

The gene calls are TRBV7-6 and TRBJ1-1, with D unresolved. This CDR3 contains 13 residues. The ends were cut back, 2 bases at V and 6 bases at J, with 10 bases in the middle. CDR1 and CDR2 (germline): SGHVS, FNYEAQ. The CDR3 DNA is TGTGCCAGCAGCTTAAGGAACGAGGCTGAAGCTTTCTTT. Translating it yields CASSLRNEAEAFF.

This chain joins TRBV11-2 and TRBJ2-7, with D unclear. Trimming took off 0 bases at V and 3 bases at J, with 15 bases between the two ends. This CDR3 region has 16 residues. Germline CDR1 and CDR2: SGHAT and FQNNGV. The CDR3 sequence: CASSLDFWNTNYEQYV. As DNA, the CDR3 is TGTGCCAGCAGCTTAGATTTTTGGAACACCAACTACGAGCAGTACGTC.

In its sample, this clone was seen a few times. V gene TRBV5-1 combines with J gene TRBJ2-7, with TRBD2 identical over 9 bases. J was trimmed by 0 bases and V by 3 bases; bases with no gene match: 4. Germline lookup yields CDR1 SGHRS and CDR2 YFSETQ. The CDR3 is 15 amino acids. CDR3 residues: CASSYSGGNSYEQYV. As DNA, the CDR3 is TGCGCCAGCAGCTACAGCGGGGGGAACTCCTACGAGCAGTACGTC.

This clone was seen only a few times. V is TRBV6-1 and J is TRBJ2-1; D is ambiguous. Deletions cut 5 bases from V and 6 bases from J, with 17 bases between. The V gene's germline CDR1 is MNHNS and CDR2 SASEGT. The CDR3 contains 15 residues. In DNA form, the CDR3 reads TGTGCCAGCAGTATATCCCTGGTTACTCTCAATGAGCAGTTCTTC. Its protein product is CASSISLVTLNEQFF.

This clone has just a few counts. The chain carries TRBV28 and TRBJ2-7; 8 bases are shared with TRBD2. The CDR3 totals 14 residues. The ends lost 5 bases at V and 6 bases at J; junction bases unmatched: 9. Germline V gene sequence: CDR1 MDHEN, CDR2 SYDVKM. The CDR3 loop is CASSLPGGGVEQYF. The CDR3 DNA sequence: TGTGCCAGCAGTCTCCCCGGGGGGGGCGTCGAGCAGTACTTC.

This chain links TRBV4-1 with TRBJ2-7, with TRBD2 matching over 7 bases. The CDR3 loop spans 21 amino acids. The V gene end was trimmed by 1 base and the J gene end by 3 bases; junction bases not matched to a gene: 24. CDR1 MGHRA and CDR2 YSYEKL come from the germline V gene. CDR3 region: CASSQGGVKSGSRRGVYEQYF. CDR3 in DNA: TGCGCCAGCAGCCAAGGGGGGGTTAAATCGGGATCACGTCGGGGGGTCTACGAGCAGTACTTC.

CDR3 sequence (DNA): TGTGCCAGCAGTTACTCGCTAGCGGGAAAGGACGAGCAGTACTTC. As protein: CASSYSLAGKDEQYF. The chain uses TRBV6-5 and TRBJ2-7; 9 bases are a match to TRBD2. Germline values: CDR1 MNHEY, CDR2 SVGAGI. V trimming: 0 bases; J trimming: 5 bases; junction bases outside the gene matches: 5. The CDR3 extends over 15 amino acids.

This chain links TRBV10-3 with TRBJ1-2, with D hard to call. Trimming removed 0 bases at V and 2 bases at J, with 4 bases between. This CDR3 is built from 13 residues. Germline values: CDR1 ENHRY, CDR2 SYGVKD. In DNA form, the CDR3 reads TGTGCCATCAGTGAGTCACTGAACTATGGCTACACCTTC. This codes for CAISESLNYGYTF.